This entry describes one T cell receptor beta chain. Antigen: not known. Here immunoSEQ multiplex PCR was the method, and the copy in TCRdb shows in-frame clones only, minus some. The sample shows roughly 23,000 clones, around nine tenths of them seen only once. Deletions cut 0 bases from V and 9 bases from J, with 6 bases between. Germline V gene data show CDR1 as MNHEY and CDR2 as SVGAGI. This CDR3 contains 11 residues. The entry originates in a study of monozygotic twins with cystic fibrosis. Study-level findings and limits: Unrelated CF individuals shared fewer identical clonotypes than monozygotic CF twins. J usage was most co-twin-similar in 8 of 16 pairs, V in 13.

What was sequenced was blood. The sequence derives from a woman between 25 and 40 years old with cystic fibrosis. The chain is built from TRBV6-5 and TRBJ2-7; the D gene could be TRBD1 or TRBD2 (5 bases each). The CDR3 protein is CASSYSGAQYF. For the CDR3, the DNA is TGTGCCAGCAGTTACTCCGGGGCGCAGTACTTC.